This TCR beta chain was sequenced in a study of Graves' ophthalmopathy and Graves' hyperthyroidism. The CDR3 runs 18 residues. From germline, CDR1 is MGHDK and CDR2 SYGVNS. J gave up 1 base and V 5 bases, and 14 bases lay outside the gene matches. No donor had other autoimmune disease, uncontrolled infection, pregnancy or lactation. Out of about 11 ml of fresh peripheral blood, PBMCs were obtained. This clonotype has more than one count but fewer than ten. Investigators amplified TCR beta CDR3 regions from RNA transcripts. Scientists carried out first-round RT-PCR using HTBI primers and then a second-round multiplex PCR. One entry per CDR3 protein, called by TCRdb with MiXCR from the multiplex PCR reads. This sample has almost 750,000 distinct CDR3 sequences, with 40% found just once.

The chain combines TRBV25-1 with TRBJ2-5, with 9 bases matching TRBD2. Sequencing used peripheral blood. This sequence was found in an adult man with Graves' ophthalmopathy. CDR3 sequence: CASSLSSGDISSQETQYF. The CDR3 coding sequence is TGTGCCAGCAGTTTGTCTAGCGGGGATATATCATCCCAAGAGACCCAGTACTTC.